The T cell receptor (beta chain) under discussion was sequenced for a study of brain T cells in children with intractable seizures. General study points: Viral specificity was inferred only from CDR3 similarity; HCMV serostatus was unknown. Absence of clones before surgery may stem from lower sequencing depth.

Remarks on this clone: Its target is not known.

Time point: blood from clinic visit 5 months post-surgery; TSC patient then seizure free. Only cases whose brain tissue showed the highest T cell transcript signatures were sequenced. Pre-surgery treatment included at least one anti-epileptic drug. The method was immunoSEQ multiplex PCR; TCRdb's version includes in-frame clones alone and lacks a portion of them. The repertoire holds about 340,000 clones, with nearly 95% as singletons. The CDR3 extends over 11 amino acids. Trimming pared 7 bases from V and 10 bases from J, leaving 11 bases between. CDR1 is SNHLY, CDR2 FYNNEI, per germline. The sample in question was peripheral blood, obtained 5 to 6 months after surgery. The receptor was isolated from a boy in the first two years of life with tuberous sclerosis and intractable seizures. This chain connects TRBV2 to TRBJ2-1, with D perhaps TRBD1 (6 bases). The CDR3 nucleotides are TGTGCCAGCACAGGGGTAGGGGAGCAGTTCTTC. Protein product: CASTGVGEQFF.